The clone carrying this T cell receptor beta chain is called medium-sized based on its frequency. Its antigen remains unidentified. Researchers prepared the TRB cDNA libraries using 5' RACE with UMI labels. Each CDR3 protein gets one entry in TCRdb, which reprocessed the 5' RACE reads and gives no DNA. This sample's clone table lists 38,000 or so distinct CDR3 sequences. The sample originates from a study of CXCR3-negative and CXCR3-positive naive CD8 T cells. Study results and limitations: Naive CXCR3-positive cells had TRB CDR3s more hydrophobic than those of CXCR3-negative naive cells. Between one naive subset and the other, surface CD5 was comparable, and TCR strength was inferred from TRB CDR3 properties.

The clonotype comes from a human donor in good health. Some clones in this sample may be carry-over from other donors' samples. The sample comprised naive CXCR3- CD8+ T cells from blood. Subset of the sample: CD45RO-CCR7+CD27+CD95- naive CD8+ T cells lacking CXCR3 (TNR3-).

CDR3 loop: CASSGLGQETQYF. The chain uses TRBV2 and TRBJ2-5. This CDR3 region has 13 residues. Germline values: CDR1 SNHLY, CDR2 FYNNEI.